The 6 T cell receptor beta chains below were found in one sample sequenced in a study of long-term antiretroviral therapy in people with HIV (dated by TCRdb to between 2021 and 2024). The immunoSEQ hsTCRB v3.0 assay was used at survey level resolution to sequence the TRB variable region. The table was pulled from immuneACCESS by TCRdb, which kept in-frame rearrangements only. Such tables lose some clones; where checked, under half of the loss comes from unresolved V genes, and the rest has no known cause. The table for this sample lists about 25,000 clones; around 88% of them were counted only once. The top ten hold 5.3% of the sample. The sample consisted of unsorted PBMCs, taken around 4.6 years after starting antiretroviral therapy. Receptor source: a man between 25 and 39 years old with HIV.

The gene calls are TRBV9 and TRBJ2-1; a possible D gene is TRBD2 (5 bases). Germline assignment: CDR1 SGDLS and CDR2 YYNGEE. The CDR3 extends over 15 amino acids. V lost 0 bases and J 4 bases, leaving 11 bases between the germline ends. CDR3 amino acids: CASSVGGQEYNEQFF. The CDR3 DNA is TGTGCCAGCAGCGTAGGAGGGCAGGAGTACAATGAGCAGTTCTTC.

V is TRBV9 and J is TRBJ2-2; D is uncertain. The V end lost 4 bases, the J end lost 3 bases, and 7 bases lay between the germline ends. The CDR3 extends over 13 amino acids. In germline, CDR1 is SGDLS, CDR2 YYNGEE. The CDR3 bases are TGTGCCAGCAGCCCTTCAGACACCGGGGAGCTGTTTTTT. Translated: CASSPSDTGELFF.

V and J are TRBV11-1 and TRBJ1-6; D ambiguous. The CDR3 has 14 residues. Trimming shortened V by 5 bases and J by 4 bases, and 9 bases separated the two germline ends. Germline-derived CDR1 and CDR2 are SGHAT and FQDESV (reference sequence). CDR3 in amino acids: CASSPRAYNSPLHF. CDR3 bases: TGTGCCAGCAGCCCAAGAGCGTATAATTCACCCCTCCACTTT.

The chain couples TRBV27 to TRBJ1-2; perhaps TRBD1 as D (5 bases). V lost 8 bases to trimming and J lost 6 bases, with 13 bases between them. The CDR3 covers 12 residues. Per germline, CDR1 MNHEY and CDR2 SMNVEV (reference sequence). The CDR3 loop reads CASLGTQDGYTF. The CDR3 coding sequence is TGTGCCAGCTTGGGGACCCAAGATGGCTACACCTTC.

CDR3 loop: CARNQPQHF. The CDR3, as DNA: TGTGCCAGGAATCAGCCCCAGCATTTT. This chain uses TRBV3-2 with TRBJ1-5. TRBV3-2 is shown as a pseudogene. This CDR3 has 9 amino acids.

V usage is TRBV19 and J usage is TRBJ1-2; D gene uncertain. The V and J ends lost 5 bases and 8 bases respectively, with 15 bases between them. This CDR3 has 13 residues. Looked up from germline, CDR1 is LNHDA and CDR2 is SQIVND (reference sequence). The CDR3 DNA is TGTGCCAGTAGTCCCGTGGGTGTAGTGGGCTACACCTTC. Residues: CASSPVGVVGYTF.